This T cell receptor (beta chain) was profiled in a study of CD8 T cells in Susac syndrome. This clonotype was counted a single time. Its antigen is not identified. CD8+ and CD4+ T cells circulating in blood were sequenced for TCR beta. It was negative isolation that provided the CD8+ and CD4+ T cells, whereas TEMRA cells were enriched by FACS. Random hexamers were used to reverse transcribe an amount of roughly 0.5 to 1 ug RNA. Coverage of TCR beta CDR3 amplification by immunoSEQ multiplex PCR extended to 54 Vbeta and 13 Jbeta. In TCRdb, the immunoSEQ multiplex PCR reads were re-called with MiXCR into one record per CDR3 protein. Among approximately 270,000 distinct CDR3 sequences listed, just under 95% were seen once. Study-wide results and caveats: Individuals included in the TCR sequencing and HLA analysis were acknowledged by the study to be relatively few in number.

Sequenced: CD4+ T cells from PBMCs. This sequence originates from a human donor with multiple sclerosis.

The CDR3 reads CASSFNLGEKLFF. CDR3 sequence (DNA): TGTGCCAGCAGCTTCAACCTCGGGGAAAAACTGTTTTTT. This chain joins TRBV7-9 and TRBJ1-4; no reliable D call. This CDR3 contains 13 residues. Trimming pared 3 bases from V and 8 bases from J, leaving 10 bases between. CDR1 and CDR2 (germline): SEHNR, FQNEAQ (reference sequence). Using reference TRBV7-9 and TRBJ1-4 for the parts outside the CDR3, the full variable domain is DTGVSQNPRHKITKRGQNVTFRCDPISEHNRLYWYRQTLGQGPEFLTYFQNEAQLEKSRLLSDRFSAERPKGSFSTLEIQRTEQGDSAMYLCASSFNLGEKLFFGSGTQLSVL.